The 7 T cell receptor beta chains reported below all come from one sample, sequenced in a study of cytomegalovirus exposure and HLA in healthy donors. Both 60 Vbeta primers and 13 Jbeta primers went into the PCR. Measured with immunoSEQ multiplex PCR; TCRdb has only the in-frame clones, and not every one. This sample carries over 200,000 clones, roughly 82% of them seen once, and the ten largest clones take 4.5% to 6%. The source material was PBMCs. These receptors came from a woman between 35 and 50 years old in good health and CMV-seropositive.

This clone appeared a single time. The CDR3 nucleotides are TGTGCCATAAAAAAACTACAACAGGTTTCTGATTTACTATCGACCACCTACGAGCAGTACTTC. Its protein product is CAIKKLQQVSDLLSTTYEQYF. V and J are TRBV2 and TRBJ2-7, with a possible D match to TRBD1 (5 bases). Trimming removed 10 bases at V and 2 bases at J, with 39 bases between. The CDR3 spans 21 residues. Looked up from germline, CDR1 is SNHLY and CDR2 is FYNNEI.

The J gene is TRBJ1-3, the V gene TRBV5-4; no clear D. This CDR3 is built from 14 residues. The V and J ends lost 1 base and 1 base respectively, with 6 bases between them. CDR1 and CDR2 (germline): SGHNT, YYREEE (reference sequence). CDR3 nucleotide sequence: TGTGCCAGCAGCTTGTGGCGGTCTGGAAACACCATATATTTT. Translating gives CASSLWRSGNTIYF. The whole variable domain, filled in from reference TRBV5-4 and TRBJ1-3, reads ETGVTQSPTHLIKTRGQQVTLRCSSQSGHNTVSWYQQALGQGPQFIFQYYREEENGRGNFPPRFSGLQFPNYSSELNVNALELDDSALYLCASSLWRSGNTIYFGEGSWLTVV.

The CDR3 DNA sequence: TGTGCCAGCAGCACACTAGCGGGAGAGACCCAGTACTTC. This encodes CASSTLAGETQYF. V is TRBV28 and J is TRBJ2-5; 9 bases are shared with TRBD2. Trimming removed 6 bases from V and 4 bases from J; junction bases left unmatched: 3. The CDR3 extends over 13 amino acids. Germline V gene lookup returns CDR1 MDHEN and CDR2 SYDVKM.

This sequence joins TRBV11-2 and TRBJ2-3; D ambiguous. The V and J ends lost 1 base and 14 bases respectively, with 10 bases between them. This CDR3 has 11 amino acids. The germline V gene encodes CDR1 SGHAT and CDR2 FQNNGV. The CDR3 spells CASSLGALWYF. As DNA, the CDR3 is TGTGCCAGCAGCTTAGGGGCCTTGTGGTATTTT.

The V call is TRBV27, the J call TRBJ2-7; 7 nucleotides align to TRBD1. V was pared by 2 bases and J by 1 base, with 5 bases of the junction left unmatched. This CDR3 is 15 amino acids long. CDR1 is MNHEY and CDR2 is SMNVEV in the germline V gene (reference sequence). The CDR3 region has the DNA TGTGCCAGCAGTTTAGGGACAGCATTATCCTACGAGCAGTACTTC. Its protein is CASSLGTALSYEQYF.

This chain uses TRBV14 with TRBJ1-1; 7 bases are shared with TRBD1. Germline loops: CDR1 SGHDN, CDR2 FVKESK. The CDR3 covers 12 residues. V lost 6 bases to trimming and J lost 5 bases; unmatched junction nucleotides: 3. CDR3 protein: CASSSGGTEAFF. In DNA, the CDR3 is TGTGCCAGCAGTTCAGGGGGGACTGAAGCTTTCTTT.

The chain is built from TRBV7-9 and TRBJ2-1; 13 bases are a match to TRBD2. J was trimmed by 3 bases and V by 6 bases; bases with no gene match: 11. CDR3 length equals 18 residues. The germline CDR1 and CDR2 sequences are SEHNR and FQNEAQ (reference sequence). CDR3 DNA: TGTGCCAGCAGGGACCCGGGACTAGCGGGGAGATTCTACAATGAGCAGTTCTTC. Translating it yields CASRDPGLAGRFYNEQFF.